Each of the 18 T cell receptor beta chains below was sequenced from the same sample in a study of cytomegalovirus exposure and HLA in healthy donors. PCR involved 60 Vbeta and 13 Jbeta primers. Using immunoSEQ multiplex PCR, the repertoire was profiled, and TCRdb retains in-frame clones only, with some absent. The sample has over 100,000 clones, around 64% seen once. Sequences were obtained from PBMCs. The receptors shown here come from a young woman in good health and CMV-seronegative.

This clone was counted a few times. V is TRBV27 and J is TRBJ2-5, with TRBD1 identical over 7 bases. V shed 2 bases, J shed 1 base, and the junction held 16 bases outside the gene matches. The CDR3 runs 19 residues. The germline V gene encodes CDR1 MNHEY and CDR2 SMNVEV (reference sequence). The CDR3 DNA reads as TGTGCCAGCAGTTTAGGATGGGGACAGTCTATGGGGGCCCAAGAGACCCAGTACTTC. It specifies CASSLGWGQSMGAQETQYF.

Only one count was recorded for this clone. The V call is TRBV30, the J call TRBJ2-3, with TRBD2 matching 8 bases. In germline, CDR1 is GTSNPN, CDR2 SVGIG (reference sequence). V lost 1 base to trimming and J lost 5 bases; unmatched junction nucleotides: 5. The CDR3 consists of 14 residues. The CDR3 protein is CAWSEGLVGDTQYF. DNA for the CDR3: TGTGCCTGGAGTGAGGGACTAGTAGGAGATACGCAGTATTTT.

The chain joins TRBV6-4 to TRBJ2-5, with 8 bases identical to TRBD2. Losses at the gene ends were 0 bases for V and 2 bases for J; bases not matched to a gene: 23. CDR1 is MRHNA, CDR2 SNTAGT, per germline. The CDR3 covers 22 residues. The CDR3 coding sequence is TGTGCCAGCAGTGACTCGATTGTTGGTCGGGAGGGCCGCAATTGGGAACAAGAGACCCAGTACTTC. Translation gives CASSDSIVGREGRNWEQETQYF.

This clone has a single count. V and J are TRBV6-1 and TRBJ1-2, with TRBD1 identical over 8 bases. This CDR3 is built from 15 residues. The V gene's germline CDR1 is MNHNS and CDR2 SASEGT. The trim removed 2 bases at V and 8 bases at J, leaving 10 bases unmatched. The CDR3 region has the DNA TGTGCCAGCAGTGAAACCCCAGGGGGCCAAGGCGGCTACACCTTC. The encoded protein is CASSETPGGQGGYTF.

The J gene is TRBJ1-1, the V gene TRBV4-1, with TRBD1 matching over 7 bases. With V trimmed by 0 bases and J by 4 bases, 8 bases remained unmatched. Germline V CDR1 and CDR2: MGHRA, YSYEKL. The CDR3 has 16 amino acids. CDR3 in DNA: TGCGCCAGCAGCCAAGATACAGGGGCCCGGACCACTGAAGCTTTCTTT. Protein product: CASSQDTGARTTEAFF.

The J gene is TRBJ2-7, the V gene TRBV7-6; the D gene is possibly TRBD2 (6 bases). Per the germline V gene, CDR1 is SGHVS and CDR2 is FNYEAQ. The CDR3 runs to 15 residues. The germline V and J ends were trimmed by 1 base and 2 bases, with 12 bases remaining between them. CDR3 DNA sequence: TGTGCCAGCAGCTTAGGTGGTAGCGGCCCCTACGAGCAGTACTTC. Its translation: CASSLGGSGPYEQYF.

The chain has TRBV5-1 and TRBJ2-1; D not certain. The length of the CDR3 is 16 residues. In germline, CDR1 is SGHRS, CDR2 YFSETQ. V was pared by 0 bases and J by 4 bases, with 14 bases between. CDR3 in amino acids: CASSLGSPNLYNEQFF. DNA of the CDR3: TGCGCCAGCAGCTTGGGGTCACCCAACTTGTACAATGAGCAGTTCTTC.

The chain carries TRBV5-4 and TRBJ2-3; 9 nucleotides align to TRBD2. The CDR3 spans 15 residues. Germline trimming cut 0 bases from V and 3 bases from J; bases unmatched to any gene: 2. Germline V gene lookup returns CDR1 SGHNT and CDR2 YYREEE (reference sequence). The DNA for the CDR3 is TGTGCCAGCAGCTTGGGGGCGGGAGGGACAGATACGCAGTATTTT. The encoded protein is CASSLGAGGTDTQYF.

The chain combines TRBV9 with TRBJ1-3, with unresolved D. Trimming shortened V by 4 bases and J by 4 bases, and 9 bases separated the two germline ends. This CDR3 contains 13 residues. Germline lookup yields CDR1 SGDLS and CDR2 YYNGEE. CDR3 loop: CASSPSVGNTIYF. CDR3 DNA sequence: TGTGCCAGCAGCCCAAGCGTCGGAAACACCATATATTTT.

The rearrangement links TRBV15 to TRBJ1-4, with D tentatively TRBD1 (6 bases). The CDR3 has 22 residues. V dropped 6 bases and J dropped 0 bases, with 32 bases sitting between them. Per germline, CDR1 LNHNV and CDR2 YYDKDF (reference sequence). CDR3 DNA: TGTGCCACCAGTGATGGCGGGCAGGGGACGGGGCCGAGAATTGCAACTAATGAAAAACTGTTTTTT. It specifies CATSDGGQGTGPRIATNEKLFF.

A few counts support this clone. The chain uses TRBV7-8 and TRBJ1-4, with D perhaps matching TRBD1 (6 bases). This CDR3 comprises 16 residues. CDR1 is SGHVS and CDR2 is FQNEAQ in the germline V gene. V shed 4 bases and J shed 0 bases, with 12 bases lying between them. The CDR3 coding sequence is TGTGCCAGCAGCTACGGGGGGACAACAACTAATGAAAAACTGTTTTTT. This sequence encodes CASSYGGTTTNEKLFF.

This clone was observed a handful of times. The chain couples TRBV15 to TRBJ2-7; a weak D match, TRBD2 (5 bases). The V end lost 3 bases, the J end lost 6 bases, and 18 bases lay between the germline ends. The CDR3 has 15 amino acids. Looked up from germline, CDR1 is LNHNV and CDR2 is YYDKDF (reference sequence). The CDR3 DNA follows: TGTGCCACCAGCAGTAGAGAGGGCAGAATGGGCGAGCAGTACTTC. The encoded protein is CATSSREGRMGEQYF.

The V and J genes are TRBV7-2 and TRBJ2-5, with TRBD2 as a possible D gene (7 bases). CDR1 SGHTA and CDR2 FQGNSA come from the germline V gene. V was pared by 3 bases and J by 2 bases, with 10 bases between. This CDR3 has 14 residues. The CDR3 region is CASSLAGAQETQYF. Written as DNA, the CDR3 is TGTGCCAGCAGCTTGGCGGGGGCTCAAGAGACCCAGTACTTC.

The chain recombines TRBV28 with TRBJ1-3; D unclear. Germline V gene lookup returns CDR1 MDHEN and CDR2 SYDVKM. The V end lost 2 bases, the J end lost 4 bases, and 6 bases lay between the germline ends. The CDR3 is made up of 13 amino acids. CDR3 sequence (DNA): TGTGCCAGCAGTTTACTCGGGGGAAACACCATATATTTT. Encoded protein: CASSLLGGNTIYF.

This clone appeared a few times. This chain connects TRBV7-6 to TRBJ1-4; possible D gene TRBD1, 5 bases. The CDR3 totals 17 residues. The V gene lost 1 base and the J gene lost 6 bases, with 18 bases spanning the gap. Germline loops: CDR1 SGHVS, CDR2 FNYEAQ. The CDR3 sequence is CASSLGSFWQGDEKLFF. The CDR3 DNA is TGTGCCAGCAGCTTAGGATCGTTTTGGCAGGGTGATGAAAAACTGTTTTTT.

This clone showed up just a few times. The genes are TRBV5-1 and TRBJ1-1; D ambiguous. The V and J ends lost 1 base and 1 base respectively, with 11 bases between them. This CDR3 has 15 residues. The germline CDR1 and CDR2 sequences are SGHRS and YFSETQ. The CDR3 spells CASSLIPAGNTEAFF. The CDR3 coding sequence is TGCGCCAGCAGCTTGATTCCCGCGGGGAACACTGAAGCTTTCTTT.

As DNA, the CDR3 is TGTGCCAGCAGCCCGACAGGAACGTCCTACAATGAGCAGTTCTTC. As protein: CASSPTGTSYNEQFF. The V and J genes are TRBV11-1 and TRBJ2-1; maybe TRBD1 (6 bases). With 5 bases removed from V and 1 base from J, the gap between germline ends came to 12 bases. The germline V gene has CDR1 SGHAT and CDR2 FQDESV (reference sequence). There are 15 residues in the CDR3.

This chain links TRBV7-2 with TRBJ1-5; D is ambiguous. In germline, CDR1 is SGHTA, CDR2 FQGNSA. The CDR3 runs to 16 residues. V was shortened by 1 base and J by 5 bases, with 15 bases between the two germline ends. The CDR3: CASSLVAGNEYQPQHF. The CDR3 nucleotides are TGTGCCAGCAGCTTAGTGGCGGGTAATGAATATCAGCCCCAGCATTTT. The whole variable domain, remainder taken from reference TRBV7-2 and TRBJ1-5, is GAGVSQSPSNKVTEKGKDVELRCDPISGHTALYWYRQSLGQGLEFLIYFQGNSAPDKSGLPSDRFSAERTGGSVSTLTIQRTQQEDSAVYLCASSLVAGNEYQPQHFGDGTRLSIL.